This is a list of T cell receptor beta chains from one sample in a study of post-analysis software for immune sequencing data. TCRdb re-analysed the PCR reads in MiXCR, keeping a single row per CDR3 protein. The sample has about 400,000 distinct CDR3 sequences, roughly 36% seen once. Sequenced input: blood. These receptors all stem from a girl aged 5 to 17 with multiple sclerosis. The CDR3 runs from the conserved cysteine through the conserved F or W. A D gene is named only where the DNA matches it firmly. Some rows have no size entry. The others give once, few or many, or a class for an expanded clone.

d_call clone_size j_call v_call cdr3_nt cdr3_aa
. . TRBJ1-2 TRBV4-3 TGCGCCAGCAGCCAGCGGGCCGCTAACTATGGCTACACCTTC CASSQRAANYGYTF
. . TRBJ1-2 TRBV7-9 TGTGCCAGCGGGATGGCAGGGCTCGACTATGGCTACACCTTC CASGMAGLDYGYTF
. few TRBJ2-1 TRBV11-2 TGTGCCAGCAGCTTAGATTGGGGGGCCTACAATGAGCAGTTCTTC CASSLDWGAYNEQFF
. few TRBJ1-1 TRBV20-1 TGCAGTGCTAGAGATCTCTCCAGGGTTCGGGCTGAAGCTTTCTTT CSARDLSRVRAEAFF
TRBD1 . TRBJ1-5 TRBV3-1 TGTGCCAGCAGCCTTAGACAGGGTGAGAATCAGCCCCAGCATTTT CASSLRQGENQPQHF
. many TRBJ2-5 TRBV12-3/TRBV12-4 TGTGCCAGCAGTTTAAGGGAGACCCAGTACTTC CASSLRETQYF
TRBD2 . TRBJ2-1 TRBV20-1 TGCAGTGCGGGGAGGGCCACCGAGCAGTTCTTC CSAGRATEQFF
. few TRBJ2-3 TRBV28 TGTGCCAGCAAACCTGGGGGGGCTGTGGGCACAGATACGCAGTATTTT CASKPGGAVGTDTQYF
TRBD1 . TRBJ1-2 TRBV29-1 TGCAGCGTTCTTAATTGGGACAGGGACTATGGCTACACCTTC CSVLNWDRDYGYTF
TRBD1 . TRBJ1-1 TRBV29-1 TGCAGCGTTGTAGGAGGGGGCGGGACTGAAGCTTTCTTT CSVVGGGGTEAFF
. few TRBJ1-1 TRBV19 TGTGCCAGTAGCCGCCGGGAGGGAGTCACTGAAGCTTTCTTT CASSRREGVTEAFF
. . TRBJ2-5 TRBV9 TGTGCCAGCAGCGTAGATATGGACAGCCAAGAGACCCAGTACTTC CASSVDMDSQETQYF
TRBD1 few TRBJ2-5 TRBV7-2 TGTGCCAGCAACTTAGCAAGGACAGGAGAAGCGCAGGAGCAGTACTTC CASNLARTGEAQEQYF
. few TRBJ2-7 TRBV27 TGTGCCAGCAGTCTCGGCGGGACCTCCCACGAGCAGTACTTC CASSLGGTSHEQYF
. . TRBJ2-7 TRBV6-2/TRBV6-3 TGTGCCAGCAGTTACTCGCCCGGAGGGGAGAGCTCCTACGAGCAGTACTTC CASSYSPGGESSYEQYF
TRBD2 few TRBJ2-7 TRBV20-1 TGCAGTGCTAGACTCGGGGGGGCCTCCTACGAGCAGTACTTC CSARLGGASYEQYF
TRBD2 . TRBJ2-2 TRBV7-3 TGTGCCAGCAGCTTAGGACTAGCGGGTTCGAACACCGGGGAGCTGTTTTTT CASSLGLAGSNTGELFF
TRBD2 . TRBJ2-3 TRBV12-3/TRBV12-4 TGTGCCAGCACCGCGACTAGCGGGGGGGCAGATACGCAGTATTTT CASTATSGGADTQYF
. . TRBJ1-2 TRBV5-4 TGTGCCAGCAGCTTGGTTGGGGATAACTATGGCTACACCTTC CASSLVGDNYGYTF
. few TRBJ2-5 TRBV14 TGTGCCAGCAGCCAGGGACTTCTCCCGGTGGAGACCCAGTACTTC CASSQGLLPVETQYF
TRBD1 few TRBJ1-2 TRBV29-1 TGCAGCGTTGCCAGAGACAGGGACTATGGCTACACCTTC CSVARDRDYGYTF
TRBD2 . TRBJ2-1 TRBV20-1 TGCAGTGCTAGACTCCCGGGGGGGCCCAGGAATGAGCAGTTCTTC CSARLPGGPRNEQFF
. . TRBJ1-2 TRBV20-1 TGCAGTGCGAGGAGGGATGGCTACACCTTC CSARRDGYTF
. many TRBJ2-7 TRBV7-2 TGTGCCAGCAGCCCCATGGACTTAAACGAGCAGTACTTC CASSPMDLNEQYF
. . TRBJ2-1 TRBV11-3 TGTGCCAGCAGCTCCCGGGCCCCATACAATGAGCAGTTCTTC CASSSRAPYNEQFF
. few TRBJ1-2 TRBV27 TGTGCCAGCACCACGCAGGGCGCCTATGGCTACACCTTC CASTTQGAYGYTF
. . TRBJ2-7 TRBV5-1 TGCGCCAGCTCCGACAGCTCCTACGAGCAGTACTTC CASSDSSYEQYF
. . TRBJ2-1 TRBV18 TGTGCCAGCTCACCAGTATACAATGAGCAGTTCTTC CASSPVYNEQFF
TRBD2 . TRBJ2-3 TRBV20-1 TGCAGTGCTAGTTGGACTAGCGGGGTTATAGTGGATACGCAGTATTTT CSASWTSGVIVDTQYF
TRBD1 . TRBJ1-5 TRBV30 TGTGCCTGGAGTTCGACAGGGGGTCAGCCCCAGCATTTT CAWSSTGGQPQHF
. few TRBJ2-3 TRBV6-5 TGTGCCAGCAGTTACCGGAGCCCCAGAGATACGCAGTATTTT CASSYRSPRDTQYF
TRBD1 . TRBJ1-6 TRBV7-9 TGTGCCAGCAGCAAGGGACAGGGGGTTAGTAATTCACCCCTCCACTTT CASSKGQGVSNSPLHF
. . TRBJ2-3 TRBV7-9 TGTGCCAGCACCTACCCGGGGGATACGCAGTATTTT CASTYPGDTQYF
TRBD1 . TRBJ2-7 TRBV10-3 TGTGCCATCAGCGCTCCCGGGACAGGAGATCACGAGCAGTACTTC CAISAPGTGDHEQYF
TRBD1 . TRBJ1-1 TRBV4-1 TGCGCCAGCAGCCCCTGGACAGGGGGGAACACTGAAGCTTTCTTT CASSPWTGGNTEAFF
TRBD1 few TRBJ1-2 TRBV28 TGTGCCAGCCTGGTGGACAGGGAAACCTATGGCTACACCTTC CASLVDRETYGYTF
. . TRBJ2-7 TRBV5-1 TGCGCCAGCAGCTTGGAGGGAATCGAGCAGTACTTC CASSLEGIEQYF